The source of this T cell receptor beta chain is a study of T-cell memory formation after mild COVID-19. Study-level points and caveats: Mainly in CM and EM were contracting CD4+ clones; CD8+ were in EMRA.

There are a few counts of this clonotype. Its specificity is unknown. In germline, CDR1 is MNHNY, CDR2 SVGAGI (reference sequence). The ends lost 2 bases at V and 10 bases at J; junction bases unmatched: 7. The CDR3 runs to 16 residues. Constant-segment primers were used for 5'RACE, and the resulting TCR alpha and TCR beta cDNA libraries carried sample barcodes and UMIs. TCRdb reprocessed the 5' RACE reads with MiXCR, giving one entry per CDR3 protein. The sample includes 140,000 or so distinct CDR3 sequences, less than 20% seen only once; the top ten take around 2.5%. Sequencing was carried out using PBMCs or a T cell subset sorted from them (not recorded which). The clonotype originates from an adult woman who had mild COVID-19 (a few samples of this study predate the infection). Cell type and time point are not known. The chain employs TRBV6-6 and TRBJ2-1, with 14 positions matching TRBD2. The CDR3 protein is CASSYPGLAGVGEQFF. CDR3 in DNA: TGTGCCAGCAGTTACCCGGGACTAGCGGGAGTAGGAGAGCAGTTCTTC.